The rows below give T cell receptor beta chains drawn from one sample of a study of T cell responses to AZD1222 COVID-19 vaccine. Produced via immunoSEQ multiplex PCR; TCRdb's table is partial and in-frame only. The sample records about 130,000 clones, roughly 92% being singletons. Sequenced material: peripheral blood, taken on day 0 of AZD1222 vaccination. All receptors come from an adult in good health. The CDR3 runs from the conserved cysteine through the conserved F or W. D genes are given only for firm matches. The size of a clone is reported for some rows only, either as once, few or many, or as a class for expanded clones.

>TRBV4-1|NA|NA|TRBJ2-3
CASSQVRPGIDTQYF
TGCGCCAGCAGCCAAGTTAGGCCTGGGATTGATACGCAGTATTTT
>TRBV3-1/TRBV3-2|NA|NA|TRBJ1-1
CASSQGSVFAFF
TGTGCCAGCAGCCAAGGATCGGTCTTCGCTTTCTTT
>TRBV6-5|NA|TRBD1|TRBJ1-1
CASRDRTPTEAFF
TGTGCCAGCCGGGACAGGACACCCACTGAAGCTTTCTTT
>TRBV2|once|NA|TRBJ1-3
CASSAIQGAGGNTIYF
TGTGCCAGCAGTGCAATACAGGGCGCGGGGGGAAACACCATATATTTT
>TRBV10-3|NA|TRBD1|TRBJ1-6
CAISAGQGGRSPLHF
TGTGCCATCAGCGCTGGACAGGGTGGAAGATCACCCCTCCACTTT
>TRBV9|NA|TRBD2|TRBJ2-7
CASSVGAAGVGYEQYF
TGTGCCAGCAGCGTAGGTGCGGCGGGAGTAGGCTACGAGCAGTACTTC
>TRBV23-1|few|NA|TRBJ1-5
CASSQGSNQPQHF
TGCGCCAGCAGTCAGGGAAGCAATCAGCCCCAGCATTTT
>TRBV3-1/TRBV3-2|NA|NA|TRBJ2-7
CASSQDPGRNEQYF
TGTGCCAGCAGCCAAGATCCAGGGAGAAACGAGCAGTACTTC
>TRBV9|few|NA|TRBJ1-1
CASSVGVANTEAFF
TGTGCCAGCAGCGTAGGGGTCGCGAACACTGAAGCTTTCTTT
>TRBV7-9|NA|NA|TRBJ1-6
CASSLGLGDNSPLHF
TGTGCCAGCAGCTTAGGGCTGGGCGATAATTCACCCCTCCACTTT
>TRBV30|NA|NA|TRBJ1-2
CAWSVPDAGAYGYTF
TGTGCCTGGAGTGTACCTGATGCCGGAGCCTATGGCTACACCTTC
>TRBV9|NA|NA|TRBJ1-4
CASSLTGRGYEKLFF
TGTGCCAGCAGCCTCACAGGGAGGGGCTATGAAAAACTGTTTTTT
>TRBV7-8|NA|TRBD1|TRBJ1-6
CASRDRLHSPLHF
TGTGCCTCCAGGGACAGGCTCCATTCACCCCTCCACTTT
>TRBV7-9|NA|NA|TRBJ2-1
CASSLAQLYNEQFF
TGTGCCAGCAGCTTAGCCCAGCTATACAATGAGCAGTTCTTC
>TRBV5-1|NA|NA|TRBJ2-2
CASSLDGEDTGELFF
TGCGCCAGCAGCTTGGACGGGGAAGACACCGGGGAGCTGTTTTTT